This TCR beta chain was identified in a study of T cell responses to AZD1222 COVID-19 vaccine (dated by TCRdb to about 2021). In the study overall: AZD1222 recipients given second doses at about 4 weeks or at about 12 weeks were pooled, since spike-specific TCR depth and breadth were not found to differ between the two schedules. A total of approximately 240 trial participants underwent TCR sequencing, of whom some 210 received two doses of AZD1222 and some 25 received two doses of the MenACWY control vaccine. Trial participants were enrolled into age subgroups of 18-55, 56-69 and 70-plus years, which contained approximately 150, 30 and 60 TCR-sequenced participants, respectively.

The paper as a whole reports these results and caveats: Participants were mostly white British and included more females than males, and it was suggested by the authors that clonal diversity may have been underestimated. The whole spike protein was spanned by vaccine-associated CD4 TCRs, and dominant responses were seen in regions 160-218 and 743-854. The 56-69-year group was small, and its depth increase did not reach significance, likely because of low power. Because no day 14 peak-response samples were available, the repertoires could be characterized only after the peak T cell response. After two AZD1222 doses, spike-specific TCR breadth and depth were significantly higher than at day 0 and than in MenACWY recipients. Nearly half of unique spike-specific TCRs reportedly recognized epitopes outside regions mutated in the B.1.351 and B.1.1.7 variants. Conclusions about previously exposed vaccinees are limited because only five to seven AZD1222 recipients were SARS-CoV-2 seropositive at baseline.

Deletion took 0 bases off V and 1 base off J, with a span of 17 bases between the germline ends. CDR1 and CDR2 are drawn from the germline V gene: SGHAT, FQNNGV. Taken from cysteine to phenylalanine, the CDR3 has 18 residues. Of all the DNA, just the CDR3 is kept, 54 bases in frame from base 1. The sample's time point label is to be understood as: baseline before first vaccination. The vaccinee samples were drawn from two UK trials, COV001 and COV002, one of which was a single-blind randomized controlled phase 2/3 trial testing AZD1222 (ChAdOx1 nCoV-19) in healthy adults. For TCRbeta chain sequencing, PBMC samples from trial participants were taken at day 0 and at day 28 after the second dose. The CDR3 regions of human TCRbeta chains were analyzed by immunosequencing. In the original analysis: Repertoire TCRs were checked for matches against a reference library of SARS-CoV-2-specific TCRs that had been generated using the MIRA antigen-specificity platform. Breadth was defined as the fraction of unique TCRs that were SARS-CoV-2-associated. Depth was defined as the fraction of total T cells that were SARS-CoV-2-associated. Using the MIRA data, each spike-specific TCR was mapped to the spike region that the TCR reacts to and placed in a CD4 or CD8 class. Log10-transformed breadth and depth values were compared by one-way ANOVA with Sidak's multiple comparisons tests. The source is immuneACCESS, and TCRdb retained only in-frame sequences with V and J called. Part of the clones is not carried over; for the studies checked, unresolved V genes explain less than half of this, and the remainder is unexplained. V and J calls and clone size follow that table, whereas D and trimming were derived from the DNA. The sample table shows some 99,000 clones, and roughly 90% are seen once. 4.5% to 5.5% of the sample lies in the top ten.

This clone has more than one count but fewer than ten. Its antigen target is currently unknown. No qualities accompany the bases; no much larger clone lies one base away. Specimen: peripheral blood, collected on day 0 of AZD1222 vaccination. The chain employs TRBV11-2 and TRBJ2-3; perhaps TRBD2 is the D gene, with 6 bases matching. This clonotype originated in an adult in good health. The DNA sequence is as follows: TGTGCCAGCAGCTTAGAAACCCCGAGGGACTTCCGCACAGATACGCAGTATTTT. It is translated as CASSLETPRDFRTDTQYF.